This TCR beta chain was observed in a study of cytomegalovirus exposure and HLA in healthy donors. Study context: Among the roughly 400 genotyped donors, 70% to 85% were placed in the Caucasian-associated ancestry cluster.

This CDR3 has 13 amino acids. Germline loops: CDR1 SGHNT, CDR2 YENEEA. Between the trimmed V and J ends, which lost 4 bases and 1 base, there was a span of 7 bases. All the people who gave samples were healthy bone marrow donors. Donors sampled were nominally healthy, though unrecorded immune exposures were likely. General study findings and limits: Later analysis placed DRB1 highest and HLA-C lowest in TCR association rates, which differed by HLA locus.

With 60 Vbeta and 13 Jbeta primers, the PCR was carried out. Assay: immunoSEQ multiplex PCR; the TCRdb copy retains only in-frame clones and omits some. The sample has some 180,000 clones, roughly three quarters seen once. A word on this clone: Its specificity is not known.

The rearrangement links TRBV11-3 to TRBJ1-1; possible D gene TRBD1, 6 bases. The origin of this receptor is a male donor in good health and CMV-seronegative. The specimen sequenced was PBMCs. The DNA of the CDR3 is TGTGCCAGCAGCTCACAGGGGAACACTGAAGCTTTCTTT. This gives the protein CASSSQGNTEAFF.